The next 13 T cell receptor beta chains were all read from a single sample in a study of blood T cell repertoires in COVID-19. Sequencing used immunoSEQ multiplex PCR; TCRdb keeps in-frame clones, though not all of them. The sample has about 120,000 clones, over 60% seen once. What was sequenced was peripheral blood. The receptor source for this set is a human donor in a cohort sampled during active COVID-19.

V gene TRBV4-2 combines with J gene TRBJ2-1; 7 nucleotides agree with TRBD2. Germline values: CDR1 LGHNA, CDR2 YNFKEQ. CDR3 length: 15 amino acids. The trim removed 0 bases at V and 8 bases at J, leaving 7 bases unmatched. CDR3 bases: TGTGCCAGCAGCCAAGACTCCCGGGGGGTAGATGAGCAGTTCTTC. This translates into CASSQDSRGVDEQFF.

Only one count was recorded for this clone. The chain recombines TRBV6-4 with TRBJ2-4; 7 bases are shared with TRBD1. This CDR3 spans 15 amino acids. Germline V gene lookup returns CDR1 MRHNA and CDR2 SNTAGT. V lost 10 bases to trimming and J lost 0 bases; unmatched junction nucleotides: 9. The CDR3 sequence is CAIHEGAGAKNIQYF. CDR3 DNA sequence: TGTGCCATCCACGAGGGGGCGGGAGCCAAAAACATTCAGTACTTC.

This clone is a singleton in its sample. The chain employs TRBV9 and TRBJ2-5; TRBD1 is a possible D gene (6 bases). CDR1 and CDR2 from the germline V gene are SGDLS and YYNGEE. Deletions cut 0 bases from V and 0 bases from J, with 12 bases between. The length of the CDR3 is 16 residues. The CDR3 DNA reads as TGTGCCAGCAGCGTAGGAATGGACAGATACCAAGAGACCCAGTACTTC. It translates to CASSVGMDRYQETQYF.

The rearrangement links TRBV5-6 to TRBJ1-2, with unresolved D. The germline V and J ends were trimmed by 4 bases and 7 bases, with 14 bases remaining between them. This CDR3 comprises 13 residues. Germline V gene sequence: CDR1 SGHDT, CDR2 YYEEEE. The CDR3 sequence: CASSPGRERGYTF. The CDR3 DNA reads as TGTGCCAGCAGCCCAGGCCGGGAGCGTGGCTACACCTTC.

The chain uses TRBV11-2 and TRBJ2-7; 14 bases are a match to TRBD2. The germline V gene encodes CDR1 SGHAT and CDR2 FQNNGV. This CDR3 has 18 residues. J gave up 4 bases and V 0 bases, and 8 bases lay outside the gene matches. CDR3 in amino acids: CASSLDLGGTSGGYEQYF. In nucleotides, the CDR3 is TGTGCCAGCAGCTTAGATCTTGGAGGGACTAGCGGGGGATACGAGCAGTACTTC.

In this sample, this clone turned up a few times. Here the CDR3 reads CASSQVRGTNSPLHF. Written as DNA, the CDR3 is TGTGCCAGCAGCCAAGTGAGAGGGACAAATTCACCCCTCCACTTT. The chain uses TRBV3-1 (or the pseudogene TRBV3-2) and TRBJ1-6, with D possibly TRBD1 on 6 matching bases. CDR1 and CDR2 (germline): LGHDT, YNNKEL (reference sequence). V lost 1 base to trimming and J lost 7 bases, with 11 bases between them. This CDR3 has 15 residues.

The chain employs TRBV4-1 and TRBJ2-7; no reliable D call. Per germline, CDR1 MGHRA and CDR2 YSYEKL. This CDR3 is 14 amino acids long. The germline V and J ends were trimmed by 0 bases and 3 bases, with 9 bases remaining between them. In DNA, the CDR3 is TGCGCCAGCAGCCAAGATCCTACGGTCTACGAGCAGTACTTC. Protein: CASSQDPTVYEQYF.

The sample holds a few counts of this clone. This chain links TRBV5-6 with TRBJ2-7; TRBD2 might be the D (5 bases). The length of the CDR3 is 15 residues. Looked up from germline, CDR1 is SGHDT and CDR2 is YYEEEE. Trimming took 1 base from V and 2 from J, leaving 13 bases between them. The CDR3 DNA follows: TGTGCCAGCAGCTTGAGAAGCGGAAAGGCCTACGAGCAGTACTTC. Protein sequence: CASSLRSGKAYEQYF.

The chain employs TRBV5-8 and TRBJ2-1; maybe TRBD2 (5 bases). Germline assignment: CDR1 SGHTS and CDR2 YDEGEE. The CDR3 covers 13 residues. V lost 5 bases to trimming and J lost 4 bases, with 10 bases between them. Here the CDR3 reads CASRESGYNEQFF. CDR3 coding DNA: TGTGCCAGCAGGGAAAGCGGTTACAATGAGCAGTTCTTC. Full variable domain (missing parts from reference TRBV5-8 and TRBJ2-1): EAGVTQSPTHLIKTRGQQATLRCSPISGHTSVYWYQQALGLGLQFLLWYDEGEERNRGNFPPRFSGRQFPNYSSELNVNALELEDSALYLCASRESGYNEQFFGPGTRLTVL.

The chain carries TRBV4-1 and TRBJ2-7; 9 bases align to TRBD1. The CDR3 has 14 residues. After removal of 5 bases from V and 2 bases from J, the junction contained 4 bases not matched to a gene. Germline CDR1 reads MGHRA; CDR2 reads YSYEKL. CDR3 loop: CASSYRDRAYEQYF. CDR3 DNA sequence: TGCGCCAGCAGCTACCGGGACAGGGCCTACGAGCAGTACTTC.

This chain joins TRBV21-1 and TRBJ2-2; whether TRBD1, the table's D call, matches the DNA was not checked. TRBV21-1 is labeled a pseudogene. The CDR3 has 16 amino acids. This chain's CDR3 is CASSKDGQGNTGELFF. Written as DNA, the CDR3 is TGTGCCAGCAGCAAAGACGGACAGGGGAACACCGGGGAGCTGTTTTTT.

The gene calls are TRBV6-2 or TRBV6-3 and TRBJ2-7; perhaps TRBD2 as D (5 bases). The CDR3 consists of 14 residues. CDR1 is MNHEY and CDR2 is SVGEGT in the germline V gene. V was pared by 6 bases and J by 6 bases, with 18 bases between. CDR3 region: CASSPAEAPSEQYF. The CDR3 DNA follows: TGTGCCAGCAGCCCTGCGGAGGCCCCAAGCGAGCAGTACTTC.

This chain uses TRBV5-4 with TRBJ2-7; weak D call: TRBD2 (6 bases). This CDR3 region has 14 residues. Looked up from germline, CDR1 is SGHNT and CDR2 is YYREEE (reference sequence). Between the trimmed V and J ends, which lost 4 bases and 2 bases, there was a span of 13 bases. CDR3 sequence reads: CASSAAGSPYEQYF. As DNA, the CDR3 is TGTGCCAGCAGCGCCGCCGGGAGTCCCTACGAGCAGTACTTC.